This T cell receptor beta chain was observed in a study of graft-versus-host responses after intestinal transplantation. The study, taken as a whole, reports: Investigators detected GvH clones in recipient marrow, with some emerging earlier in ileum or blood.

There were about 200,000 CFSE-labeled responder cells plated together with about 200,000 irradiated, violet-dye-labeled stimulator cells. Clones were sequenced by immunoSEQ multiplex PCR, and TCRdb holds only the in-frame ones, with some missing. The data hold about 14,000 clones, with roughly a third observed a single time. CDR1 and CDR2 (germline): MNHEY, SVGAGI. This CDR3 comprises 15 residues. Trimming took 7 bases from V and 7 from J; bases not matched to a gene: 16. The chain has TRBV6-5 and TRBJ2-7, with TRBD1 identical over 7 bases. This clonotype was sampled from a human patient who received an intestinal transplant. The source was alloreactive CD8+ T cells from a mixed lymphocyte reaction culture, collected before intestinal transplant. Stated subset: CFSE-low proliferating T cells sorted from approximately 6-day pre-transplant mixed lymphocyte reaction (GvH or HvG direction). CDR3 sequence: CASTGRAGGFREQYF. Here the CDR3 DNA reads TGTGCCAGCACTGGGCGGGCAGGGGGTTTCCGGGAGCAGTACTTC.